A selection of T cell receptor beta chains follows, all from one sample in a study of OX40 agonist ivuxolimab in advanced cancers. Profiled with immunoSEQ multiplex PCR; TCRdb holds only in-frame clones, not every one. The sample has about 50,000 clones, about 88% seen once; the top ten hold roughly 12%. Specimen: CD4+ or CD8+ T cells sorted from blood, collected in a trial of the OX40 agonist ivuxolimab. The origin of the receptors is an adult with an advanced solid tumor such as melanoma, head and neck, liver or kidney cancer. Each CDR3 is given with its conserved first and last residue. D genes are given only for firm matches. The size of a clone is reported for some rows only, either as once, few or many, or as a class for expanded clones.

v_call,d_call,j_call,clone_size,cdr3_length,cdr3_aa,cdr3_nt
TRBV27,TRBD1,TRBJ1-3,.,15,CASSYQGATGNTIYF,TGTGCCAGCAGCTACCAGGGGGCGACTGGAAACACCATATATTTT
TRBV7-9,TRBD1,TRBJ1-1,.,15,CASSLGQGAGTEAFF,TGTGCCAGCAGCTTAGGACAGGGGGCCGGGACTGAAGCTTTCTTT
TRBV9,.,TRBJ1-1,.,13,CASSAGGGTEAFF,TGTGCCAGCAGCGCCGGGGGTGGCACTGAAGCTTTCTTT
TRBV28,TRBD2,TRBJ2-3,.,16,CASLSVAGGPRDTQYF,TGTGCCAGCCTTTCGGTGGCGGGAGGGCCCAGAGATACGCAGTATTTT
TRBV7-9,.,TRBJ2-2,.,12,CASLSNTGELFF,TGTGCCAGCCTTTCAAACACCGGGGAGCTGTTTTTT
TRBV27,TRBD1,TRBJ2-5,.,14,CASNDRGYQETQYF,TGTGCCAGCAACGACAGGGGGTACCAAGAGACCCAGTACTTC
TRBV30,.,TRBJ1-3,.,14,CAWSVGRAGNTIYF,TGTGCCTGGAGTGTTGGCAGGGCTGGAAACACCATATATTTT
TRBV7-8,.,TRBJ2-7,once,17,CASSLAYADDFSYEQYF,TGTGCCAGCAGCTTAGCTTATGCAGACGATTTCTCCTACGAGCAGTACTTC
TRBV5-1,.,TRBJ2-3,.,15,CASIPGDREADTQYF,TGCGCCAGCATACCTGGTGACAGGGAGGCAGATACGCAGTATTTT
TRBV5-5,TRBD1,TRBJ1-1,.,13,CASSWGDSTEAFF,TGTGCCAGCAGCTGGGGGGACAGCACTGAAGCTTTCTTT
TRBV5-6,TRBD2,TRBJ2-2,.,18,CASSLSRTGLAPAGELFF,TGTGCCAGCAGCTTGTCTCGAACGGGACTAGCCCCGGCCGGGGAGCTGTTTTTT
TRBV7-9,TRBD2,TRBJ2-7,.,15,CASSLGGSDSYEQYF,TGTGCCAGCAGCTTGGGCGGGAGTGACTCCTACGAGCAGTACTTC
TRBV7-3,.,TRBJ2-7,.,15,CASSLSAGTSYEQYF,TGTGCCAGCAGCTTATCTGCGGGAACCTCCTACGAGCAGTACTTC
TRBV28,.,TRBJ2-5,once,16,CASSSPRIGEKETQYF,TGTGCCAGCAGTTCCCCCCGGATAGGAGAGAAGGAGACCCAGTACTTC
TRBV7-3,TRBD2,TRBJ2-1,.,14,CASSEPGLAPEQFF,TGTGCCAGCAGCGAGCCGGGACTAGCCCCTGAGCAGTTCTTC
TRBV7-2,.,TRBJ2-1,.,12,CASSPNYNEQFF,TGTGCCAGCAGTCCCAACTACAATGAGCAGTTCTTC
TRBV6-6,TRBD2,TRBJ2-5,.,16,CASSSLAGGPRETQYF,TGTGCCAGCTCAAGCCTAGCGGGGGGGCCCCGCGAGACCCAGTACTTC
TRBV19,.,TRBJ1-1,.,14,CASSILTWGTEAFF,TGTGCCAGTAGTATCCTTACTTGGGGCACTGAAGCTTTCTTT
TRBV6-5,TRBD2,TRBJ2-1,.,14,CASSYGGSQNEQFF,TGTGCCAGCAGTTATGGCGGGAGTCAGAATGAGCAGTTCTTC
TRBV28,.,TRBJ2-6,.,18,CASSGPNSDLSGANVLTF,TGTGCCAGCAGTGGCCCCAACAGCGACCTCTCTGGGGCCAACGTCCTGACTTTC
TRBV5-6,.,TRBJ1-1,.,14,CASSLLGENTEAFF,TGTGCCAGCAGCTTGTTAGGGGAGAACACTGAAGCTTTCTTT
TRBV27,.,TRBJ1-1,.,13,CASSWGQGGSAFF,TGTGCCAGCAGTTGGGGACAAGGGGGTTCAGCTTTCTTT
TRBV7-9,TRBD1,TRBJ2-3,.,14,CASSSGTGVDTQYF,TGTGCCAGCAGTTCCGGGACAGGGGTAGATACGCAGTATTTT
TRBV4-2,.,TRBJ2-2,.,12,CASSQGARELFF,TGTGCCAGCAGCCAGGGGGCTAGGGAGCTGTTTTTT